The present TCR beta chain was sequenced within a study of OX40 agonist ivuxolimab in advanced cancers. Overall study: Each dose-escalation patient presented with hepatocellular carcinoma, melanoma, renal cell or head and neck cancer.

Germline values: CDR1 SQVTM, CDR2 ANQGSEA. There are 10 residues in the CDR3. Only a few counts were recorded for this clone. Measured with immunoSEQ multiplex PCR; TCRdb has only the in-frame clones, and not every one. In the table there are roughly 60,000 clones, roughly 80% of which are singletons. Exclusion applied to patients with autoimmune disease history or systemic immunosuppression. The V call is TRBV29-1, the J call TRBJ1-2, with D possibly being TRBD1 (5 bases). The source is an adult with an advanced solid tumor such as melanoma, head and neck, liver or kidney cancer. Source: CD4+ or CD8+ T cells sorted from blood, taken in a trial of the OX40 agonist ivuxolimab. The CDR3 loop is CSGGNYGYTF. CDR3 coding DNA: TGCAGTGGGGGTAACTATGGCTACACCTTC.